This T cell receptor (beta chain) was captured by sequencing in a study of tumor-infiltrating lymphocytes in primary liver carcinoma. Starting material of about 0.45 ug total RNA yielded TCR beta cDNA via a constant-region primer. Library construction for TCR beta comprised three nested multiplex PCR rounds performed with slightly modified ARM-PCR. With TRBV1-TRBV30 forward primers and a C-beta reverse primer, the first two PCR rounds were run for around 10 cycles each. In TCRdb, the multiplex PCR reads were re-called with MiXCR into one record per CDR3 protein. Here the sample spans some 64,000 distinct CDR3 sequences, about three quarters being singletons. Germline lookup yields CDR1 SGHAT and CDR2 FQDESV (reference sequence). V trimming: 6 bases; J trimming: 12 bases; junction bases outside the gene matches: 16. This CDR3 comprises 14 residues. Study-level findings and limits: Tumor-blood pairs (like tumor-adjacent pairs) overlapped less than tumor region pairs did.

For each extraction, RNA and DNA were obtained together from around 18-30 mg of unsorted bulk tissue. Every tumor specimen contained over 85% viable tumor cells. Concerning this clonotype: What it recognizes is unknown.

This clonotype was obtained from a middle-aged man with primary liver carcinoma and hepatitis B virus infection. Sequencing was done on a sample of liver tumor tissue from sampling region 4. The subset: tumor region T4, right-lateral pole. The genes are TRBV11-1 and TRBJ2-5, with 7 bases identical to TRBD1. CDR3 bases: TGTGCCAGCAGTGGACAGGTGGAGGTGGTGTCCAAGTACTTC. It yields the protein CASSGQVEVVSKYF.